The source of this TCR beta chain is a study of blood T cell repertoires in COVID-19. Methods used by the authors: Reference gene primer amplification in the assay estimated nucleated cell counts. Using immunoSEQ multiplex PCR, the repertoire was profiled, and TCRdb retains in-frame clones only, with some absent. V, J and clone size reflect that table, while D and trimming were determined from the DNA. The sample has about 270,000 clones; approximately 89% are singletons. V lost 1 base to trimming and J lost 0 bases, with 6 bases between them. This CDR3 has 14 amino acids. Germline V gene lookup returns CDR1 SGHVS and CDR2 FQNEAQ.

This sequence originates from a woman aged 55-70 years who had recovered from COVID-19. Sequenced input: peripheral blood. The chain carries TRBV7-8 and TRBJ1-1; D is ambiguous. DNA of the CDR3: TGTGCCAGCAGCTTAGTAGACATGAACACTGAAGCTTTCTTT. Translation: CASSLVDMNTEAFF.